This is a list of T cell receptor beta chains from one sample in a study of blood T cell repertoires in COVID-19. Only in-frame clones appear in the TCRdb table, and some are missing; sequencing was by immunoSEQ multiplex PCR. This table holds about 120,000 clones, about four fifths found once. Material for sequencing was peripheral blood. The receptors shown here come from a man aged 60 to 69 with active or convalescent COVID-19. The CDR3 runs from the conserved cysteine through the conserved F or W. D genes are given only for firm matches. Some rows have no size entry. The others give once, few or many, or a class for an expanded clone.

D,size,J,V,CDR3,DNA
TRBD2,NA,TRBJ2-3,TRBV7-2,CASSLFGGAGEPKDTQYF,TGTGCCAGCAGCTTATTTGGTGGGGCGGGAGAGCCGAAAGATACGCAGTATTTT
TRBD1,NA,TRBJ1-2,TRBV25-1,CASSVKKRQGSSSYGYTF,TGTGCCAGCAGTGTAAAAAAAAGACAGGGTTCCTCATCCTATGGCTACACCTTC
NA,NA,TRBJ1-4,TRBV7-9,CASSLALRSGKLFF,TGTGCCAGCAGCTTAGCACTCCGCTCCGGGAAACTGTTTTTT
NA,NA,TRBJ2-7,TRBV19,CARGTSSYEQYF,TGTGCCAGGGGTACTAGCTCCTACGAGCAGTACTTC
TRBD2,NA,TRBJ2-2,TRBV4-3,CASSQPSGRTGELFF,TGCGCCAGCAGCCAGCCTAGCGGGAGAACCGGGGAGCTGTTTTTT
TRBD1,NA,TRBJ1-4,TRBV10-3,CATKTGAYEKLFF,TGTGCCACGAAGACAGGGGCCTATGAAAAACTGTTTTTT
TRBD2,NA,TRBJ2-3,TRBV5-1,CASSPGTSGRNTDTQYF,TGCGCCAGCAGCCCCGGGACTAGCGGGCGGAACACAGATACGCAGTATTTT
TRBD1,once,TRBJ1-5,TRBV7-8,CASSLVTGWHQPQHF,TGTGCCAGCAGCTTAGTGACAGGGTGGCATCAGCCCCAGCATTTT
NA,NA,TRBJ2-1,TRBV13,CASSFPSWGPGQFF,TGTGCCAGCAGCTTCCCGAGCTGGGGCCCAGGGCAGTTCTTC
NA,few,TRBJ2-3,TRBV7-2,CASSLAEEDTQYF,TGTGCCAGCAGCTTAGCCGAGGAAGATACGCAGTATTTT
NA,NA,TRBJ1-4,TRBV29-1,CSAGSEKLFF,TGCAGCGCTGGGAGTGAAAAACTGTTTTTT
TRBD1,few,TRBJ2-5,TRBV9,CASSVEQGVEETQYF,TGTGCCAGCAGCGTGGAACAGGGGGTGGAAGAGACCCAGTACTTC
TRBD1,NA,TRBJ2-7,TRBV6-2/TRBV6-3,CASSPNMVGQVYYEQYF,TGTGCCAGCAGTCCAAACATGGTAGGACAGGTCTACTACGAGCAGTACTTC
TRBD1,NA,TRBJ1-1,TRBV5-1,CASSQAGGQPNTEAFF,TGCGCCAGCAGTCAAGCGGGGGGACAGCCAAACACTGAAGCTTTCTTT
TRBD1,NA,TRBJ1-2,TRBV28,CASSLVGQRYGYTF,TGTGCCAGCAGTCTCGTGGGACAGAGATATGGCTACACCTTC
NA,NA,TRBJ2-1,TRBV11-3,CASSSGSLGNEQFF,TGTGCCAGCAGCTCCGGGAGCTTGGGCAATGAGCAGTTCTTC
NA,once,TRBJ2-7,TRBV6-1,CASSPRDKSSYEQYF,TGTGCCAGCAGTCCCAGGGACAAGAGCTCCTACGAGCAGTACTTC
NA,NA,TRBJ1-5,TRBV28,CAPPLRGGERGQPQHF,TGTGCCCCCCCCTTACGGGGGGGGGAAAGGGGTCAGCCCCAGCATTTT
NA,once,TRBJ1-1,TRBV10-3,CAISPFSGLATEAFF,TGTGCCATCAGCCCCTTTTCAGGGCTTGCCACTGAAGCTTTCTTT
NA,NA,TRBJ1-1,TRBV25-1,CASSRTGPQAFF,TGTGCCAGCAGTCGGACTGGGCCCCAAGCTTTCTTT
TRBD1,NA,TRBJ1-6,TRBV30,CAWSAGGWNSPLHF,TGTGCCTGGAGTGCAGGGGGTTGGAATTCACCCCTCCACTTT
TRBD2,few,TRBJ2-1,TRBV6-2/TRBV6-3,CASSKAGGSYNEQFF,TGTGCCAGCAGCAAAGCGGGAGGCTCGTACAATGAGCAGTTCTTC
NA,NA,TRBJ2-5,TRBV5-6,CASSEESSTRETQYF,TGTGCCAGCAGCGAAGAATCCTCGACTCGCGAGACCCAGTACTTC
TRBD2,NA,TRBJ2-7,TRBV6-5,CASMGGGEQYF,TGTGCCAGCATGGGGGGGGGCGAGCAGTACTTC
NA,NA,TRBJ2-1,TRBV7-2,CASSPTTSSYNEQFF,TGTGCCAGCAGCCCAACGACTAGCTCCTACAATGAGCAGTTCTTC
NA,NA,TRBJ2-5,TRBV6-2/TRBV6-3,CASSYSGRETQYF,TGTGCCAGCAGTTACTCTGGGAGAGAGACCCAGTACTTC
NA,NA,TRBJ2-5,TRBV6-2/TRBV6-3,CASSYLGRAKETQYF,TGTGCCAGCAGTTACTTAGGCAGAGCGAAAGAGACCCAGTACTTC
TRBD1,NA,TRBJ2-2,TRBV7-3,CASSPDRANTGELFF,TGTGCCAGCAGCCCCGACAGGGCGAACACCGGGGAGCTGTTTTTT
TRBD1,NA,TRBJ2-7,TRBV2,CASNSGTDPYEQYF,TGTGCCAGCAACTCCGGGACAGACCCCTACGAGCAGTACTTC
NA,NA,TRBJ2-2,TRBV7-9,CASSLEKGLNTGELFF,TGTGCCAGCAGCTTAGAAAAAGGACTTAACACCGGGGAGCTGTTTTTT
TRBD1,NA,TRBJ2-1,TRBV7-9,CASRLNNPGGREQFF,TGTGCCAGCAGGCTTAATAACCCAGGGGGCCGTGAGCAGTTCTTC
NA,NA,TRBJ1-5,TRBV28,CASTPGRQGSNQPQHF,TGTGCCAGCACCCCAGGGAGGCAGGGAAGCAATCAGCCCCAGCATTTT
NA,NA,TRBJ2-6,TRBV6-6,CASSYSGLGANVLTF,TGTGCCAGCAGTTACTCTGGACTAGGGGCCAACGTCCTGACTTTC